The 20 T cell receptor beta chains below come from one sample, sequenced in a study of cytomegalovirus exposure and HLA in healthy donors. TCRdb's table, derived via immunoSEQ multiplex PCR, lists solely in-frame clones and lacks some. The sample has about 150,000 clones; approximately 86% are singletons. Sequencing used PBMCs. These receptors were taken from a man between 18 and 29 years old in good health and CMV-seropositive.

The chain links TRBV11-3 to TRBJ2-5; TRBD2 is a possible D gene (6 bases). The germline V gene encodes CDR1 SGHNT and CDR2 YENEEA. The CDR3 extends over 16 amino acids. Trimming cost V 2 bases and J 4 bases, with 17 bases left between them. The CDR3 DNA sequence: TGTGCCAGCAGCTTACTGCGGGACCACCTGGGAGAGACCCAGTACTTC. This gives the protein CASSLLRDHLGETQYF. Supplemented by reference TRBV11-3 and TRBJ2-5, the full variable domain reads EAGVVQSPRYKIIEKKQPVAFWCNPISGHNTLYWYLQNLGQGPELLIRYENEEAVDDSQLPKDRFSAERLKGVDSTLKIQPAELGDSAVYLCASSLLRDHLGETQYFGPGTRLLVL.

V is TRBV4-3 and J is TRBJ2-6; 9 positions match TRBD1. CDR1 is LGHNA and CDR2 is YSLEER in the germline V gene. The trim removed 0 bases at V and 0 bases at J, leaving 3 bases unmatched. This CDR3 contains 18 residues. CDR3 sequence (DNA): TGCGCCAGCAGCCAAGACGGGACAGGGACCTCTGGGGCCAACGTCCTGACTTTC. Translated, it gives CASSQDGTGTSGANVLTF.

This clone appeared a single time. The rearrangement links TRBV29-1 to TRBJ2-5; 12 nucleotides match TRBD2. The CDR3 has 17 residues. Germline assignment: CDR1 SQVTM and CDR2 ANQGSEA. V lost 6 bases and J lost 2; bases outside the gene matches: 13. CDR3 in amino acids: CSVSGTSGYLSQETQYF. CDR3 bases: TGCAGCGTCTCCGGGACTAGCGGGTATCTCTCGCAAGAGACCCAGTACTTC.

This clone appeared a few times. The genes are TRBV29-1 and TRBJ1-2, with a tentative D call TRBD1 (6 bases). CDR1 is SQVTM and CDR2 is ANQGSEA in the germline V gene. Trimming pared 5 bases from V and 2 bases from J, leaving 9 bases between. This CDR3 is 12 amino acids long. In DNA form, the CDR3 reads TGCAGCGTTTGGACAGCGAACTATGGCTACACCTTC. Its translation is CSVWTANYGYTF.

The chain recombines TRBV9 with TRBJ1-3, with TRBD1 matching over 11 bases. V shed 4 bases and J 4 bases; nucleotides not matched to a gene: 7. This CDR3 comprises 16 residues. Germline CDR1 SGDLS, CDR2 YYNGEE. The CDR3 protein is CASSPGQGAGGNTIYF. In DNA form, the CDR3 reads TGTGCCAGCAGCCCCGGACAGGGGGCAGGAGGAAACACCATATATTTT.

This rearrangement joins TRBV19 to TRBJ2-1, with a tentative D call TRBD2 (6 bases). V lost 6 bases, J lost 3 bases, and 12 bases lay in between. The CDR3 sequence is 14 residues long. Germline lookup yields CDR1 LNHDA and CDR2 SQIVND (reference sequence). This CDR3 is CASSPLASYNEQFF. DNA of the CDR3: TGTGCCAGTAGCCCTCTAGCGAGCTACAATGAGCAGTTCTTC. Full variable domain (missing parts from reference TRBV19 and TRBJ2-1): DGGITQSPKYLFRKEGQNVTLSCEQNLNHDAMYWYRQDPGQGLRLIYYSQIVNDFQKGDIAEGYSVSREKKESFPLTVTSAQKNPTAFYLCASSPLASYNEQFFGPGTRLTVL.

This clone was observed once. The rearrangement links TRBV7-6 to TRBJ2-1; D unclear. The V gene lost 2 bases and the J gene lost 2 bases, with 16 bases spanning the gap. This CDR3 is 17 amino acids long. CDR1 is SGHVS and CDR2 is FNYEAQ in the germline V gene. The CDR3 coding sequence is TGTGCCAGCAGCTTAACCAGGATTACCCTCACCTACAATGAGCAGTTCTTC. As protein: CASSLTRITLTYNEQFF.

The chain uses TRBV21-1 and TRBJ1-2; TRBD1 was called by the table and not checked on the DNA. TRBV21-1 is a pseudogene. The CDR3 length is 16 residues. CDR3 sequence (DNA): TGTGCCAGCAGCAAAGGGGACATTGGCCTCCACTATGGCTACACCTTC. It translates to CASSKGDIGLHYGYTF.

This clone showed up just once. This chain connects TRBV7-9 to TRBJ2-2; D possibly corresponds to TRBD1 (5 bases). This CDR3 region has 15 residues. Trimming took 6 bases from V and 4 from J, leaving 15 bases between them. The V gene's germline CDR1 is SEHNR and CDR2 FQNEAQ (reference sequence). CDR3 sequence: CASSERGTATGELFF. The CDR3 bases are TGTGCCAGCAGTGAAAGGGGAACGGCCACCGGGGAGCTGTTTTTT. Full variable domain (outside the CDR3, taken from reference TRBV7-9 and TRBJ2-2): DTGVSQNPRHKITKRGQNVTFRCDPISEHNRLYWYRQTLGQGPEFLTYFQNEAQLEKSRLLSDRFSAERPKGSFSTLEIQRTEQGDSAMYLCASSERGTATGELFFGEGSRLTVL.

This chain links TRBV9 with TRBJ2-7; TRBD1 matches 7 bases. The germline gives CDR1 SGDLS, CDR2 YYNGEE. J lost 1 base, V lost 0 bases, and 1 base had no gene match. The CDR3 spans 14 residues. The DNA of the CDR3 is TGTGCCAGCAGCGTAGAGGGACAGTCCTACGAGCAGTACTTC. Its translation: CASSVEGQSYEQYF.

V usage is TRBV30 and J usage is TRBJ2-1, with TRBD1 identical over 9 bases. The length of the CDR3 is 13 residues. Germline V gene lookup returns CDR1 GTSNPN and CDR2 SVGIG (reference sequence). The ends lost 6 bases at V and 4 bases at J; junction bases unmatched: 4. In DNA form, the CDR3 reads TGTGCCTGCCGGGACAGGGCTTACAATGAGCAGTTCTTC. Translating it yields CACRDRAYNEQFF.

The rearrangement uses TRBV11-2 and TRBJ2-1; 7 positions match TRBD2. With V trimmed by 5 bases and J by 0 bases, 7 bases remained unmatched. The CDR3 spans 16 residues. Germline assignment: CDR1 SGHAT and CDR2 FQNNGV. CDR3 DNA: TGTGCCAGCAGCCCTAGCGGAGGAAGCTCCTACAATGAGCAGTTCTTC. Amino acids: CASSPSGGSSYNEQFF.

The chain has TRBV4-1 and TRBJ2-1; tentative D call: TRBD1 (5 bases). Germline V CDR1 and CDR2: MGHRA, YSYEKL. Trimming took off 4 bases at V and 12 bases at J, with 16 bases between the two ends. The CDR3 contains 13 residues. CDR3 residues: CASSPDGSQGQFF. CDR3 bases: TGCGCCAGCAGCCCTGACGGCTCCCAGGGGCAGTTCTTC.

This clone was counted once. The chain recombines TRBV6-6 with TRBJ2-7; 8 nucleotides align to TRBD2. Germline lookup yields CDR1 MNHNY and CDR2 SVGAGI (reference sequence). J gave up 2 bases and V 0 bases, and 6 bases lay outside the gene matches. The CDR3 covers 16 residues. The CDR3 region has the DNA TGTGCCAGCAGTTACTCCGGCGGGAGGTCGACCTACGAGCAGTACTTC. Translating gives CASSYSGGRSTYEQYF.

The gene calls are TRBV21-1 and TRBJ1-3; TRBD1 is taken as the D call from the table, unchecked against the DNA. TRBV21-1 is a known pseudogene. This CDR3 has 17 amino acids. Written as DNA, the CDR3 is TGTGCCAGCAGCAAATACCCAAAGACAGGGACGGGAAACACCATATATTTT. This codes for CASSKYPKTGTGNTIYF.

This clone was counted only a few times. V gene TRBV6-5 combines with J gene TRBJ2-1, with a tentative D call TRBD2 (5 bases). CDR3 length: 14 residues. Germline CDR1 MNHEY, CDR2 SVGAGI. The V end lost 6 bases, the J end lost 8 bases, and 17 bases lay between the germline ends. CDR3 residues: CASSQRGLVDEQFF. CDR3 nucleotide sequence: TGTGCCAGCAGCCAACGGGGTTTGGTCGATGAGCAGTTCTTC.

This clone was seen a single time. V is TRBV5-4 and J is TRBJ1-2, with D unclear. CDR3 length: 13 amino acids. Germline V CDR1 and CDR2: SGHNT, YYREEE (reference sequence). Deletions cut 5 bases from V and 2 bases from J, with 10 bases between. CDR3 region: CASRLGRNYGYTF. The CDR3 nucleotides are TGTGCCAGCAGACTGGGCAGGAACTATGGCTACACCTTC.

The gene calls are TRBV7-9 and TRBJ2-4; weak D call: TRBD1 (6 bases). Per germline, CDR1 SEHNR and CDR2 FQNEAQ (reference sequence). CDR3 length: 12 residues. V dropped 4 bases and J dropped 16 bases, with 17 bases sitting between them. The chain's CDR3 is CASSSQTGLDYF. The CDR3, as DNA: TGTGCCAGCAGCTCACAGACAGGCCTCGACTACTTC.

CDR3 sequence reads: CSASRQGWQFF. CDR3 DNA: TGCAGTGCTAGCCGACAGGGGTGGCAGTTCTTC. J is TRBJ2-1 and V is TRBV20-1; 8 nucleotides line up with TRBD1. CDR1 and CDR2 from the germline V gene are DFQATT and SNEGSKA (reference sequence). This CDR3 is 11 amino acids long. J lost 12 bases, V lost 3 bases, and 4 bases had no gene match.

V gene TRBV4-1 combines with J gene TRBJ2-1, with 9 bases aligning to TRBD2. The V gene end was trimmed by 3 bases and the J gene end by 2 bases; junction bases not matched to a gene: 5. CDR3 size: 16 residues. Germline V gene lookup returns CDR1 MGHRA and CDR2 YSYEKL. The CDR3, as DNA: TGCGCCAGCAGCCACTCCTCTAGCGGGGCCTACAATGAGCAGTTCTTC. Translation: CASSHSSSGAYNEQFF.